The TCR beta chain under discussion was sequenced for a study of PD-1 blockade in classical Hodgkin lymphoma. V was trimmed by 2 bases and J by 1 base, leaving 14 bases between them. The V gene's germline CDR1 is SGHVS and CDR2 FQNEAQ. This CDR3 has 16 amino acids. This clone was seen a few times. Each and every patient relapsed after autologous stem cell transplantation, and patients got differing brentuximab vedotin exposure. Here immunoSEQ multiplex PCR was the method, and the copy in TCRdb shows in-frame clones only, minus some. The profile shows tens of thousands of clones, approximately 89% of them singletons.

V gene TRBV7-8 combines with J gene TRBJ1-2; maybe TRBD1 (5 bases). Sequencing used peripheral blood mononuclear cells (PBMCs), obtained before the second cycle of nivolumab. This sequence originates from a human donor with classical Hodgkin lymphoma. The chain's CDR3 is CASSLTVGPLNYGYTF. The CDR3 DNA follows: TGTGCCAGCAGCTTAACCGTGGGACCACTTAACTATGGCTACACCTTC.